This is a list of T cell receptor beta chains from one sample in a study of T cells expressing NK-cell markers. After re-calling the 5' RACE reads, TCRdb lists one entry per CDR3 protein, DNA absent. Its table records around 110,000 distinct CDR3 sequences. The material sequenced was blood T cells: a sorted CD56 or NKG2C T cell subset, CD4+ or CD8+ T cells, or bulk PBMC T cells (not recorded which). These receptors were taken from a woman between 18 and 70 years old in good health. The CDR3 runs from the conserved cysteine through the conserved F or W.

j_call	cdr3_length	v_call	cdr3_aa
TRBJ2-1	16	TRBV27	CASSPGGSGPYNEQFF
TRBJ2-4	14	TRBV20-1	CSARGAGEISIQYF
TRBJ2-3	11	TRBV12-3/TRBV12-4	CASSLTDTQYF
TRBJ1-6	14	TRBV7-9	CASSFGQGDSPLHF
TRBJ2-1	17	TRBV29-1	CSVDGDYSQSSYNEQFF
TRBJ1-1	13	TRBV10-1	CASSESEGNEAFF
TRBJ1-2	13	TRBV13	CASSRTGIYGYTF
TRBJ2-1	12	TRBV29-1	CSVEGRGGREVF
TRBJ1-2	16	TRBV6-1	CASTHGPLQEDYGYTF
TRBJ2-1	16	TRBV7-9	CASSPRLATDYNEQFF
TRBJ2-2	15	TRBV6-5	CASGYRVQNTGELFF
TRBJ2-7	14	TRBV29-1	CSVTTGVIPYEQYF
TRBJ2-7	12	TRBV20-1	CSARTPTYEQYF
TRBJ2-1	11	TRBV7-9	CAGGPYNEQFF
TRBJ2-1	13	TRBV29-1	CSVVRSTSNEQFF
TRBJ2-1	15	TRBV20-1	CSARVRTSGSSEQFF
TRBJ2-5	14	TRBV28	CASRLAGNQETQYF
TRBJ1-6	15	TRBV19	CASSPTEGLGSPLHF
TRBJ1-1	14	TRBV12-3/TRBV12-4	CASSFESRTTEAFF
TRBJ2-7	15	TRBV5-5	CASSLSAGAYYEQYF
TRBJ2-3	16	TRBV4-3	CASSQRLTSGTDTQYF
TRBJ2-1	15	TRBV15	CATSRDILAGGEQFF
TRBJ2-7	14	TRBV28	CASSRTSGFYEQYF
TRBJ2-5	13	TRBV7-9	CASSLGLSETQYF
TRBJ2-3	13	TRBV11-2	CASSLTNTDTQYF
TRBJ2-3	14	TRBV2	CARSEERFTDTQYF
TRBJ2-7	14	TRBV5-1	CASSLVGDLYEQYF
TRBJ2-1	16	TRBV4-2	CASSQEERSSYNEQFF
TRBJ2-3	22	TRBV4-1	CASSQAVRLDTGKEWAQDTQYF
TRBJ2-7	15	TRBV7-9	CASSLGPGLVYEQYF
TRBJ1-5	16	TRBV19	CASSIGTRGPYQPQHF
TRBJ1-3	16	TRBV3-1	CASSLTSADSGNTIYF
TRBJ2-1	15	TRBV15	CATSRGPSGSDEQFF
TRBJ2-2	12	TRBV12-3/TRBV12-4	CASGQDAGELFF
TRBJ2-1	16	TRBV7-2	CASSFLPGLAYDEQFF
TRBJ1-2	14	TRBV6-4	CASRPGQGIYGYTF
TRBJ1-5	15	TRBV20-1	CSARGDRNSNQPQHF
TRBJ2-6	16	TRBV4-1	CASSQERGTGANVLTF
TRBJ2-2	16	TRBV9	CASSGLGGLNTGELFF
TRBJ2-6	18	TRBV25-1	CASSAETSGSTGANVLTF